A selection of T cell receptor beta chains follows, all from one sample in a study of cytomegalovirus exposure and HLA in healthy donors. Profiled with immunoSEQ multiplex PCR; TCRdb holds only in-frame clones, not every one. Among 100,000 to 150,000 clones listed, about three quarters were seen once. Sample: PBMCs. The source of these receptors is a female donor in good health and CMV-seronegative. Both conserved end residues are part of each CDR3. The D gene is left open where the match is weak. Expanded clones are given a class, and other clones once, few, many or no size at all.

D,size,J,V,DNA,CDR3
-,-,TRBJ1-2,TRBV5-1,TGCGCCAGCAGCCCGGGGACGGCGGGGCTTGGCTACACCTTC,CASSPGTAGLGYTF
-,-,TRBJ2-5,TRBV19,TGTGCCAGTAGTTACAGGGAATGGGAGACCCAGTACTTC,CASSYREWETQYF
-,-,TRBJ2-3,TRBV30,TGTGCCTGGAAGAAATCGGGGTCAGATACGCAGTATTTT,CAWKKSGSDTQYF
TRBD1,few,TRBJ2-1,TRBV4-2,TGTGCCAGCAGCGCGGGACAGGGGTTGGGCAATGAGCAGTTCTTC,CASSAGQGLGNEQFF
-,-,TRBJ1-1,TRBV19,TGTGCCAGTAGTATTGGGTCGTGGGCTGACACTGAAGCTTTCTTT,CASSIGSWADTEAFF
TRBD1,-,TRBJ2-2,TRBV28,TGTGCCAGCAGTTTAGCGGACAGGGAAGGCGGGGAGCTGTTTTTT,CASSLADREGGELFF
TRBD2,few,TRBJ2-5,TRBV5-4,TGTGCCAGCAGCAAGATTGGGAACGGGAGGACCGAGACCCAGTACTTC,CASSKIGNGRTETQYF
-,-,TRBJ2-7,TRBV6-5,TGTGCCAGCAGTTACTCGATGAGATACGAGCAGTACTTC,CASSYSMRYEQYF
TRBD2,-,TRBJ2-1,TRBV4-1,TGCGCCAGCAGCCAAGGCGGGGCTAGCGGGGGGTTCTCCTACAATGAGCAGTTCTTC,CASSQGGASGGFSYNEQFF
-,-,TRBJ2-3,TRBV7-6,TGTGCCAGCAGCTTAGAAAGCCAGGGCACAGATACGCAGTATTTT,CASSLESQGTDTQYF
TRBD1,few,TRBJ2-3,TRBV2,TGTGCCAGCAGTGGCGGACAGGGGAAGGGCACAGATACGCAGTATTTT,CASSGGQGKGTDTQYF
-,-,TRBJ1-1,TRBV29-1,TGCAGCGTTGGCGACACCGTTGAAGCTTTCTTT,CSVGDTVEAFF
TRBD2,-,TRBJ2-1,TRBV28,TGTGCCAGCAGACCCCCTGGGGGGGGGAATGAGCAGTTCTTC,CASRPPGGGNEQFF
TRBD1,-,TRBJ2-3,TRBV6-5,TGTGCCAGCAGACAGGGGAGCACAGATACGCAGTATTTT,CASRQGSTDTQYF
-,-,TRBJ1-1,TRBV5-4,TGTGCCAGCAGCTTGGCCGGGACACTGAACACTGAAGCTTTCTTT,CASSLAGTLNTEAFF
TRBD1,few,TRBJ2-7,TRBV5-3,TGTGCCAGAAGACCACAGGGGGTTAAGTACTTC,CARRPQGVKYF
TRBD1,few,TRBJ1-3,TRBV6-5,TGTGCCAGCAGCAAAGGACAGGGAGGTGGAAACACCATATATTTT,CASSKGQGGGNTIYF
-,-,TRBJ1-5,TRBV28,TGTACCAGCAGTCTAGAAAGAGCCAATCAGCCCCAGCATTTT,CTSSLERANQPQHF
-,-,TRBJ2-7,TRBV13,TGTGCCAGCAGCTTAGGGTTCACCTACGAGCCGTACTTC,CASSLGFTYEPYF
TRBD1,-,TRBJ1-1,TRBV28,TGTGCCAGCAGTTTAGACGAGACAGGGGGAGAATTGGCTTTCTTT,CASSLDETGGELAFF
-,-,TRBJ2-3,TRBV6-1,TGTGCCAGCAGTGAGACAGGCATCGATACGCAGTATTTT,CASSETGIDTQYF
TRBD2,few,TRBJ2-1,TRBV7-9,TGTGCCACCCCACTAGCGGGAGGTCCTTATAATGAGCAGTTCTTC,CATPLAGGPYNEQFF
-,-,TRBJ2-1,TRBV21-1,TGTGCCAGCAGCCAACTAGCGGGAGGGGCTAATGAGCAGTTCTTC,CASSQLAGGANEQFF
TRBD1,-,TRBJ2-3,TRBV5-1,TGCGCCAGCAGCTTGGTGACAGGGGCGACAGATACGCAGTATTTT,CASSLVTGATDTQYF
TRBD2,-,TRBJ2-7,TRBV19,TGTGCCAGTAGTACCGGACTAGCGGGGGACCTCCTCTCTACATACGAGCAGTACTTC,CASSTGLAGDLLSTYEQYF
TRBD1,once,TRBJ2-7,TRBV28,TGTGCCAGCAGCCCCGGGACAGGGTCCTACGAGCAGTACTTC,CASSPGTGSYEQYF
TRBD2,-,TRBJ2-2,TRBV4-1,TGCGCCAGCAGCCAGGGACTAGCGGGAGAGATGAACACCGGGGAGCTGTTTTTT,CASSQGLAGEMNTGELFF
-,once,TRBJ1-1,TRBV19,TGTGCCAGTAGGGCAGAGGTTAGGAACACTGAAGCTTTCTTT,CASRAEVRNTEAFF
TRBD1,-,TRBJ2-2,TRBV19,TGTGCCAGTAGTGCGACAGGGACGTACACCGGGGAGCTGTTTTTT,CASSATGTYTGELFF
TRBD2,-,TRBJ2-1,TRBV12-5,TGTGCTAGTGGACTGGGGAGCGGGACCTACAATGAGCAGTTCTTC,CASGLGSGTYNEQFF
-,once,TRBJ2-7,TRBV2,TGTGCCAGCAGTGGGCAGGGTCCTATCAACGAGCAGTACTTC,CASSGQGPINEQYF
TRBD2,few,TRBJ2-2,TRBV7-3,TGTGCCAGCAGCTTAAGCGGGAGGAGGGGCACCGGGGAGCTGTTTTTT,CASSLSGRRGTGELFF
-,-,TRBJ1-2,TRBV5-6,TGTGCCAGCAGCTTGGGAGCCCTTCTCTATGGCTACACCTTC,CASSLGALLYGYTF
TRBD1,-,TRBJ1-5,TRBV28,TGTGCCAGCAGTTACCCGACAGGGGGGAATCAGCCCCAGCATTTT,CASSYPTGGNQPQHF
-,few,TRBJ1-2,TRBV4-1,TGCGCCAGCAGCCAAGATCTATCCTATGGCTACACCTTC,CASSQDLSYGYTF
-,-,TRBJ2-3,TRBV4-2,TGTGCCAGCAGCCAAGACTCGAGGACTAGCACAGATACGCAGTATTTT,CASSQDSRTSTDTQYF
-,-,TRBJ2-2,TRBV6-5,TGTGCCAGCAGTCGAGGCGGCAGGGGAACCGGGGAGCTGTTTTTT,CASSRGGRGTGELFF
-,-,TRBJ2-1,TRBV7-8,TGTGCCAGCAGCTTAGCCAAAGCCGGGACACAGCTCAATGAGCAGTTCTTC,CASSLAKAGTQLNEQFF
TRBD2,-,TRBJ2-3,TRBV7-9,TGTGCCAGCAGCCCCGGACTAGCGGGGTTCTCAGATACGCAGTATTTT,CASSPGLAGFSDTQYF
-,-,TRBJ2-2,TRBV19,TGTGCCAGTAGTTTACTCGGGGAGCTGTTTTTT,CASSLLGELFF
-,few,TRBJ2-1,TRBV5-1,TGCGCCAGCAGCTTGGCAACGGGGAGATACAATGAGCAGTTCTTC,CASSLATGRYNEQFF
TRBD1,-,TRBJ1-2,TRBV30,TGTGCCTGGAGTGTACAGACAGGGAATGCCTATGGCTACACCTTC,CAWSVQTGNAYGYTF
-,-,TRBJ1-5,TRBV29-1,TGCAGCGTTCAAGACAGACTCAATCAGCCCCAGCATTTT,CSVQDRLNQPQHF
TRBD1,once,TRBJ2-5,TRBV29-1,TGCAGCGCGGACCAGGGGGCGGCAGAGACCCAGTACTTC,CSADQGAAETQYF
-,-,TRBJ1-5,TRBV5-1,TGCGCCAGCAGCTTGGCCGGGGGAGTGGGGCAGCCCCAGCATTTT,CASSLAGGVGQPQHF
TRBD2,-,TRBJ2-3,TRBV9,TGTGCCAGCAGCGTCCAGGAGCGGGGGGGACGCACAGATACGCAGTATTTT,CASSVQERGGRTDTQYF
TRBD1,-,TRBJ1-5,TRBV2,TGTGCCAGCGCCGGGACAGGGGGCGTTCAGCCCCAGCATTTT,CASAGTGGVQPQHF
TRBD2,few,TRBJ2-7,TRBV28,TGTGCCAGCAGGCGTCTGAGCGGGAGTAGCTACGAGCAGTACTTC,CASRRLSGSSYEQYF
TRBD2,-,TRBJ2-1,TRBV27,TGTGCCAGCACTCCGGGGGCTAGCGGGAGAGGGAATGAGCAGTTCTTC,CASTPGASGRGNEQFF
TRBD2,once,TRBJ2-1,TRBV25-1,TGTGCCAGCAGTCTAGCGGGGACATACAATGAGCAGTTCTTC,CASSLAGTYNEQFF
-,-,TRBJ2-3,TRBV2,TGTGCCAGCAGTCACAGGACAAGCACAGATACGCAGTATTTT,CASSHRTSTDTQYF